The sequence of this T cell receptor beta chain was determined in a study of blood T cell repertoires in COVID-19. The germline V gene encodes CDR1 SEHNR and CDR2 FQNEAQ (reference sequence). The CDR3 contains 16 residues. Trimming took 6 bases from V and 2 from J; bases not matched to a gene: 8. Measured with immunoSEQ multiplex PCR; TCRdb has only the in-frame clones, and not every one. The sample lists 250,000 to 300,000 clones; approximately 90% were seen once. The receptor comes from a woman aged 55-75 years with acute or convalescent COVID-19. This rearrangement joins TRBV7-9 to TRBJ1-3; TRBD1 agrees at 9 bases. Input material: peripheral blood. The CDR3: CASRRTGGAAGNTIYF. For the CDR3, the DNA is TGTGCCAGCAGACGCACAGGGGGCGCGGCTGGAAACACCATATATTTT. Combining the CDR3 with reference TRBV7-9 and TRBJ1-3 gives the whole variable domain DTGVSQNPRHKITKRGQNVTFRCDPISEHNRLYWYRQTLGQGPEFLTYFQNEAQLEKSRLLSDRFSAERPKGSFSTLEIQRTEQGDSAMYLCASRRTGGAAGNTIYFGEGSWLTVV.